These 22 T cell receptor beta chains were sequenced from one sample in a study of blood T cells in healthy people across ages. A second PCR, run for about 6 to 11 cycles, used a sample-barcoded 5' primer plus a J-beta primer mix. Using its own MiXCR run on the 5' RACE reads, TCRdb lists one record per CDR3 protein. The profile shows around 1,600,000 distinct CDR3 sequences, 40% to 45% of them singletons. The sample taken for sequencing was blood. The origin of the receptors is a woman under 30 in good health.

The rearrangement links TRBV4-1 to TRBJ2-4; D is perhaps TRBD2 (5 bases). Judging by the DNA end, TRBJ2-7 fits better; the J call may be wrong. CDR1 and CDR2 (germline): MGHRA, YSYEKL. The CDR3 has 17 amino acids. The CDR3 DNA reads as TGCGCCAGCAGCCAAGATTCGCGTAGCGTAGGCTCCTACGAGCAGTACTTC. Its translation is CASSQDSRSVGSYEQYF.

The chain joins TRBV9 to TRBJ2-1; 7 bases line up with TRBD2. Germline V gene lookup returns CDR1 SGDLS and CDR2 YYNGEE. The CDR3 runs to 15 residues. Trimming removed 2 bases from V and 7 bases from J; junction bases left unmatched: 9. CDR3 nucleotide sequence: TGTGCCAGCAGCGTCCGGGACTACTCGGCGAATGAGCAGTTCTTC. It is translated as CASSVRDYSANEQFF.

In this sample, this clonotype turned up a few times. The V call is TRBV28, the J call TRBJ2-1, with 7 bases identical to TRBD2. The CDR3 has 17 amino acids. V gave up 5 bases and J gave up 8 bases; unmatched junction bases: 18. Germline V CDR1 and CDR2: MDHEN, SYDVKM. The CDR3 coding sequence is TGTGCCAGCAGTCCCCTCCTAGCGGACCTTGCAAGGCATGAGCAGTTCTTC. This codes for CASSPLLADLARHEQFF.

The chain couples TRBV27 to TRBJ2-5; 7 positions agree with TRBD1. TRBJ2-7 explains the end of the DNA better; the J call may be wrong. Germline lookup yields CDR1 MNHEY and CDR2 SMNVEV (reference sequence). The CDR3 is made up of 14 amino acids. In DNA, the CDR3 is TGTGCCAGCAGGAGACAGACAGGGCGCTACGAGCAGTACTTC. Translation gives CASRRQTGRYEQYF.

This clonotype was observed many times. One junction end does not reproduce the germline sequence, and a read error may be involved. This sequence joins TRBV12-3 or TRBV12-4 and TRBJ2-1; TRBD2 matches at 7 bases. The CDR3 length is 15 residues. CDR3 in amino acids: CASSLASGFYNEQFF. CDR3 DNA: TGCGCCAGCAGCTTGGCTAGCGGCTTTTACAATGAGCAGTTCTTC.

The count of this clonotype is one. The chain employs TRBV24-1 and TRBJ2-3, with D hard to call. CDR1 KGHDR and CDR2 SFDVKD come from the germline V gene. Deletions cut 4 bases from V and 6 bases from J, with 19 bases between. CDR3 length: 16 residues. The CDR3 loop is CATSDRRAQSVDTQYF. The CDR3 bases are TGTGCCACCAGTGACCGCCGGGCACAATCCGTTGATACGCAGTATTTT.

The J gene is TRBJ1-2, the V gene TRBV6-6; 7 nucleotides agree with TRBD1. Germline V gives CDR1 MNHNY, CDR2 SVGAGI (reference sequence). The trim removed 11 bases at V and 0 bases at J, leaving 12 bases unmatched. This CDR3 contains 15 residues. In nucleotides, the CDR3 is TGTGCCGGCACCGCCGGCAGGGGGACTAACTATGGCTACACCTTC. Its protein product is CAGTAGRGTNYGYTF.

This clonotype occurred once. A junction end diverges from the germline sequence, so it may reflect a read error. This chain connects TRBV27 to TRBJ2-2; a weak D match, TRBD2 (5 bases). The germline V gene has CDR1 MNHEY and CDR2 SMNVEV (reference sequence). The CDR3 contains 14 residues. In DNA form, the CDR3 reads TGCACCAGCGGTTTAGGTCCGAACACCGGGGAGCTGTTTTTT. This gives the protein CTSGLGPNTGELFF.

The sample holds a few counts of this clonotype. V is TRBV21-1 and J is TRBJ2-3. TRBV21-1 is classified as a pseudogene. The CDR3 has 12 residues. CDR3 protein: CASSTSSDTQYF. The CDR3 region has the DNA TGTGCCAGCAGCACTTCCTCAGATACGCAGTATTTT.

The chain recombines TRBV6-5 with TRBJ2-3; a weak D match, TRBD1 (6 bases). V was shortened by 6 bases and J by 5 bases, with 33 bases between the two germline ends. This CDR3 is 20 amino acids long. Germline CDR1 is MNHEY and CDR2 is SVGAGI. The CDR3 nucleotides are TGTGCCAGCAGATTAGGGCCCGGTTCCCAGGGGACACAACGCATAGATACGCAGTATTTT. This encodes CASRLGPGSQGTQRIDTQYF.

This chain connects TRBV7-2 to TRBJ1-6, with D maybe TRBD1 (6 bases). Germline CDR1 and CDR2: SGHTA and FQGNSA. V was pared by 3 bases and J by 5 bases, with 8 bases between. The CDR3 consists of 14 residues. The CDR3 reads CASSFRDNNSPLHF. CDR3 in DNA: TGTGCCAGCAGCTTCCGGGACAATAATTCACCCCTCCACTTT.

This chain uses TRBV6-2 or TRBV6-3 with TRBJ2-4; possibly TRBD2 for D (5 bases). Trimming took off 8 bases at V and 1 base at J, with 15 bases between the two ends. Germline values: CDR1 MNHEY, CDR2 SVGEGT. The CDR3 has 15 residues. In nucleotides, the CDR3 is TGTGCCAGCCTTCATAGAGGGATGGCCAAAAACATTCAGTACTTC. Protein sequence: CASLHRGMAKNIQYF.

The chain employs TRBV2 and TRBJ1-6, with D hard to call. The CDR3 has 12 residues. Trimming cost V 7 bases and J 5 bases, with 6 bases left between them. The germline V gene has CDR1 SNHLY and CDR2 FYNNEI. CDR3 sequence: CASIRDNSPLHF. CDR3 nucleotide sequence: TGTGCCAGCATCAGAGATAATTCACCCCTCCACTTT.

This clonotype is a singleton in its sample. V usage is TRBV12-3 or TRBV12-4 and J usage is TRBJ2-1; unclear D gene. Trimming removed 7 bases at V and 0 bases at J, with 13 bases between. This CDR3 is 15 amino acids long. CDR3 sequence (DNA): TGTGCCAGCACCCGTGGATCGATCTCCTACAATGAGCAGTTCTTC. Its protein is CASTRGSISYNEQFF.

In its sample, this clonotype was seen a few times. The genes are TRBV12-3 or TRBV12-4 and TRBJ2-2; D gene uncertain. This CDR3 is built from 14 residues. V lost 4 bases, J lost 4 bases, and 10 bases lay in between. DNA for the CDR3: TGTGCCAGCAGTTCTGGCATCAGCACCGGGGAGCTGTTTTTT. Translating gives CASSSGISTGELFF.

The chain has TRBV10-3 and TRBJ1-1; D is uncertain. V lost 2 bases and J 3 bases, leaving 4 bases between the germline ends. Germline loops: CDR1 ENHRY, CDR2 SYGVKD. The CDR3 is made up of 12 amino acids. In DNA, the CDR3 is TGTGCCATCAGTGAGGCCCACACTGAAGCTTTCTTT. This codes for CAISEAHTEAFF.

In regard to this clonotype: At one end, the junction sequence differs from germline, possibly due to a read error. This chain uses TRBV4-1 with TRBJ1-1; D ambiguous. This CDR3 spans 14 amino acids. Germline assignment: CDR1 MGHRA and CDR2 YSYEKL. The chain's CDR3 is CASSQGAGNTVAFF. CDR3 bases: TGCGCCAGCAGCCAAGGGGCGGGGAACACTGTAGCTTTCTTT.

This sequence joins TRBV30 and TRBJ2-1; 9 positions match TRBD2. This CDR3 region has 15 residues. The V gene's germline CDR1 is GTSNPN and CDR2 SVGIG (reference sequence). Unmatched junction bases numbered 2, after V lost 2 bases and J lost 0 bases. CDR3 region: CAWSSGGSSYNEQFF. For the CDR3, the DNA is TGTGCCTGGAGTAGCGGGGGGAGCTCCTACAATGAGCAGTTCTTC.

This clonotype has a handful of counts. V is TRBV6-5 and J is TRBJ1-5; D gene uncertain. The germline V gene encodes CDR1 MNHEY and CDR2 SVGAGI. V lost 9 bases and J lost 7, with 13 bases in between. This CDR3 is built from 12 residues. The CDR3 loop is CARDDLLQPQHF. The CDR3 DNA reads as TGTGCCAGGGACGACCTGCTGCAGCCCCAGCATTTT.

This chain joins TRBV5-1 and TRBJ1-2; D is perhaps TRBD1 (5 bases). The CDR3 spans 14 residues. Trimming stripped 7 bases from V and 0 bases from J, with 13 bases between. Germline-derived CDR1 and CDR2 are SGHRS and YFSETQ. The CDR3: CASHQDNTNYGYTF. CDR3 DNA sequence: TGCGCCAGCCACCAGGACAACACTAACTATGGCTACACCTTC.

This clonotype has just one count. This sequence joins TRBV6-2 or TRBV6-3 and TRBJ2-2, with TRBD1 identical over 7 bases. CDR3 length equals 15 residues. Losses at the gene ends were 5 bases for V and 4 bases for J; bases not matched to a gene: 7. Germline CDR1 is MNHEY and CDR2 is SVGEGT. The CDR3 spells CASSARQGVTGELFF. The CDR3, as DNA: TGTGCCAGCAGTGCCCGGCAGGGGGTCACCGGGGAGCTGTTTTTT.

This chain links TRBV2 with TRBJ1-5, with TRBD1 as a possible D gene (5 bases). The germline gives CDR1 SNHLY, CDR2 FYNNEI. V was shortened by 2 bases and J by 4 bases, with 9 bases between the two germline ends. The CDR3 is made up of 14 amino acids. CDR3 amino acids: CASSESRANQPQHF. In DNA form, the CDR3 reads TGTGCCAGCAGTGAATCCAGGGCTAATCAGCCCCAGCATTTT. Full variable domain (remainder filled in from reference TRBV2 and TRBJ1-5): EPEVTQTPSHQVTQMGQEVILRCVPISNHLYFYWYRQILGQKVEFLVSFYNNEISEKSEIFDDQFSVERPDGSNFTLKIRSTKLEDSAMYFCASSESRANQPQHFGDGTRLSIL.